One T cell receptor beta chain is described in this entry. Germline-derived CDR1 and CDR2 are SGHDT and YYEEEE. The CDR3 spans 15 residues. Trimming removed 4 bases from V and 1 base from J; junction bases left unmatched: 6. This specimen belongs to a study of blood T cells in healthy people across ages. Together with a sample-barcoded 5' primer, a J-beta primer mix was included in a second PCR lasting about 7 to 11 cycles. MiXCR was run by TCRdb on the 5' RACE reads, yielding one entry per CDR3 protein. This table has hundreds of thousands of distinct CDR3 sequences, roughly 25% appearing once. The sample also formed part of further work on T cells of mothers and their children.

This chain links TRBV5-6 with TRBJ2-7; 9 bases match TRBD1. The sequenced sample consisted of blood. This receptor was taken from a boy aged 5-17 years in good health. CDR3 in amino acids: CASSHTGTGSYEQYF. CDR3 DNA sequence: TGTGCCAGCAGCCACACCGGGACAGGGTCCTACGAGCAGTACTTC.